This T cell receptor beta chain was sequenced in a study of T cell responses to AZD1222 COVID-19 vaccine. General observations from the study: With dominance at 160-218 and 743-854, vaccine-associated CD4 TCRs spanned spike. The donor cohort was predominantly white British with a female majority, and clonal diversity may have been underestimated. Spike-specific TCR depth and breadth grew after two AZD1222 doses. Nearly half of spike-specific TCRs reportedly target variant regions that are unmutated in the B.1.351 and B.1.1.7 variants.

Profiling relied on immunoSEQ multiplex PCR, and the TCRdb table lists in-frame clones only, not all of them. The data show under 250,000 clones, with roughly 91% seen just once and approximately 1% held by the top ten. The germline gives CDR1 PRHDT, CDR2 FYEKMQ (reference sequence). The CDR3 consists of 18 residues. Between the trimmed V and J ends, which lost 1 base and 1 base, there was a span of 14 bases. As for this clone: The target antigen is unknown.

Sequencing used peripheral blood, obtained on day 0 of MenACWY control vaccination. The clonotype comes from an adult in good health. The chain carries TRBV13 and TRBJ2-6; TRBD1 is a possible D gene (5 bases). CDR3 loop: CASSLAWGRRSGANVLTF. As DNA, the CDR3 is TGTGCCAGCAGCTTAGCATGGGGCCGAAGGTCTGGGGCCAACGTCCTGACTTTC. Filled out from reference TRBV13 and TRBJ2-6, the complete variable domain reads AAGVIQSPRHLIKEKRETATLKCYPIPRHDTVYWYQQGPGQDPQFLISFYEKMQSDKGSIPDRFSAQQFSDYHSELNMSSLELGDSALYFCASSLAWGRRSGANVLTFGAGSRLTVL.